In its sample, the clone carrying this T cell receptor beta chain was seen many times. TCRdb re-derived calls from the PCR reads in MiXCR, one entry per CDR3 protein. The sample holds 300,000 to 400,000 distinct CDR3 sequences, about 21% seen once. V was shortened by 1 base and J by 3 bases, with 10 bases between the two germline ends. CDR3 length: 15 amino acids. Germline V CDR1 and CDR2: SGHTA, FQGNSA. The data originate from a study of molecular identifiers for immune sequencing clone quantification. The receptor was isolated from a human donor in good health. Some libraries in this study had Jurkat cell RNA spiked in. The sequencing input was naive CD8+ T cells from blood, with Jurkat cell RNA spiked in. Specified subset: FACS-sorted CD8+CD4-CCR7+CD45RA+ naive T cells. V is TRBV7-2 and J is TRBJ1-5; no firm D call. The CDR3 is CASSLGADYNQPQHF. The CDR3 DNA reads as TGTGCCAGCAGCTTAGGGGCAGACTACAATCAGCCCCAGCATTTT.